These 24 T cell receptor beta chains share one sample of origin, sequenced in a study of response to subunit inactivated influenza vaccine. From the RT-PCR reads, TCRdb called clonotypes with MiXCR, one entry per CDR3 protein. There are some 180,000 distinct CDR3 sequences in the sample; about 9% occur only once, and 9.5% to 13% lies in the top ten. The sample in question was non-naive T cells sorted from PBMCs, obtained on the day of vaccination. The receptor set was obtained from a man aged 45 to 65 who received an inactivated influenza vaccine.

The sample holds many counts of this clonotype. This sequence joins TRBV29-1 and TRBJ2-1, with 10 positions matching TRBD2. V was clipped by 4 bases and J by 8 bases; unmatched bases: 8. CDR1 and CDR2 (germline): SQVTM, ANQGSEA. The CDR3 is 14 amino acids. The CDR3 reads CSVGVAGGVYEQFF. The DNA of the CDR3 is TGCAGCGTTGGCGTAGCGGGGGGTGTGTATGAGCAGTTCTTC.

The table lists this clonotype with a few counts. The chain has TRBV21-1 and TRBJ2-1. TRBV21-1 is reported as a pseudogene. This CDR3 contains 16 residues. The CDR3 is CASSKVSPSSYNEQFF. The CDR3 DNA sequence: TGTGCCAGCAGCAAAGTTTCCCCGAGCTCCTACAATGAGCAGTTCTTC.

The CDR3 is CASSLSGHSNQPQHF. The CDR3 DNA reads TGTGCCAGCAGCTTGTCAGGCCATAGCAATCAGCCCCAGCATTTT. The chain carries TRBV5-5 and TRBJ1-5; D gene uncertain. Between the trimmed V and J ends, which lost 1 base and 0 bases, there was a span of 8 bases. The CDR3 has 15 amino acids. Germline values: CDR1 SGHKS, CDR2 YYEKEE (reference sequence).

In this sample, this clonotype turned up a few times. This chain's CDR3 is CATSSALGLSGNNEQFF. The CDR3 region has the DNA TGTGCCACCAGCAGCGCCTTAGGGTTGAGCGGGAACAATGAGCAGTTCTTC. The chain recombines TRBV15 with TRBJ2-1; TRBD2 matches 7 bases. CDR3 size: 17 residues. After removal of 3 bases from V and 5 bases from J, the junction contained 13 bases not matched to a gene. The germline V gene has CDR1 LNHNV and CDR2 YYDKDF (reference sequence).

The V call is TRBV20-1, the J call TRBJ2-1; D possibly corresponds to TRBD2 (6 bases). Germline V lookup: CDR1 DFQATT, CDR2 SNEGSKA (reference sequence). Trimming cost V 3 bases and J 10 bases, with 19 bases left between them. The CDR3 has 14 residues. The CDR3 sequence: CSASWGIGRDEQFF. The CDR3 bases are TGCAGTGCTAGTTGGGGGATTGGGCGGGACGAGCAGTTCTTC.

This clonotype showed up just a few times. The rearrangement uses TRBV4-2 and TRBJ2-1; the D call may be TRBD1 or TRBD2 (5 bases each). Germline assignment: CDR1 LGHNA and CDR2 YNFKEQ. The V end was cut by 3 bases, the J end by 6 bases, with 12 bases between. The CDR3 spans 14 residues. The CDR3 here is CASSHHRDRNEQFF. Here the CDR3 DNA reads TGTGCCAGCAGCCACCACCGGGACCGCAATGAGCAGTTCTTC.

The genes are TRBV7-2 and TRBJ2-7, with no clear D. V lost 5 bases and J 2 bases, leaving 13 bases between the germline ends. The V gene's germline CDR1 is SGHTA and CDR2 FQGNSA. The CDR3 is 14 residues long. The CDR3 spells CASSPAAAAYEQYF. CDR3 coding DNA: TGTGCCAGCAGCCCTGCCGCGGCGGCCTACGAGCAGTACTTC.

The chain joins TRBV29-1 to TRBJ2-1; 10 nucleotides agree with TRBD1. With V trimmed by 7 bases and J by 8 bases, 5 bases remained unmatched. Germline V gene data show CDR1 as SQVTM and CDR2 as ANQGSEA. This CDR3 is built from 12 residues. CDR3 sequence (DNA): TGCAGCGGGGACAGGGGTGGCGATGAGCAGTTCTTC. Encoded protein: CSGDRGGDEQFF.

This clonotype was found many times. This chain joins TRBV10-3 and TRBJ2-1, with 8 bases that match TRBD2. Germline assignment: CDR1 ENHRY and CDR2 SYGVKD. The CDR3 consists of 14 residues. The junction had 4 bases not matched to a gene; V was cut back by 6 bases and J by 3 bases. DNA for the CDR3: TGTGCCATCAGCCCGGGACTAGACTACAATGAGCAGTTCTTC. Protein: CAISPGLDYNEQFF.

The chain uses TRBV14 and TRBJ1-6; possible D gene TRBD1, 6 bases. Germline loops: CDR1 SGHDN, CDR2 FVKESK. Trimming took off 1 base at V and 5 bases at J, with 12 bases between the two ends. The CDR3 totals 16 residues. Here the CDR3 DNA reads TGTGCCAGCAGCCAAGCACAGGGCGTCCATAATTCACCCCTCCACTTT. Translation: CASSQAQGVHNSPLHF. Looking up the rest from reference TRBV14 and TRBJ1-6 gives the full variable domain: EAGVTQFPSHSVIEKGQTVTLRCDPISGHDNLYWYRRVMGKEIKFLLHFVKESKQDESGMPNNRFLAERTGGTYSTLKVQPAELEDSGVYFCASSQAQGVHNSPLHFGNGTRLTVT.

This clonotype has a handful of counts. This chain links TRBV20-1 with TRBJ2-7, with 7 positions matching TRBD2. V was clipped by 4 bases and J by 5 bases; unmatched bases: 11. This CDR3 has 14 amino acids. Germline CDR1 and CDR2: DFQATT and SNEGSKA (reference sequence). The CDR3 spells CSAKKPGLIHEQYF. CDR3 DNA sequence: TGCAGTGCTAAAAAACCGGGACTAATCCACGAGCAGTACTTC.

This clonotype was found many times. The chain has TRBV10-3 and TRBJ2-1, with D tentatively TRBD1 (5 bases). The CDR3 length is 14 residues. Deletions cut 9 bases from V and 8 bases from J, with 20 bases between. The V gene's germline CDR1 is ENHRY and CDR2 SYGVKD. The CDR3 nucleotides are TGTGCCATTCAGCAGGGATTTGGTTTGCATGAGCAGTTCTTC. It yields the protein CAIQQGFGLHEQFF.

This clonotype was observed a few times. The chain recombines TRBV10-3 with TRBJ2-3; 11 positions agree with TRBD1. The CDR3 is 14 amino acids. Germline CDR1 and CDR2: ENHRY and SYGVKD. Trimming took 10 bases from V and 5 from J; bases not matched to a gene: 8. The CDR3, as DNA: TGTGCCACCCGGGACAGGGGGACTGGAGATACGCAGTATTTT. Residues: CATRDRGTGDTQYF.

This clonotype has only a few counts. V gene TRBV24-1 combines with J gene TRBJ1-4; the D is unclear. This CDR3 is 13 amino acids long. The V end lost 6 bases, the J end lost 4 bases, and 8 bases lay between the germline ends. The germline V gene has CDR1 KGHDR and CDR2 SFDVKD. As DNA, the CDR3 is TGTGCCACCAGTAGGGATGGTAATGAAAAACTGTTTTTT. It translates to CATSRDGNEKLFF.

The V call is TRBV3-1, the J call TRBJ1-2, with D maybe TRBD1 (6 bases). The ends were cut back, 2 bases at V and 3 bases at J, with 25 bases in the middle. The CDR3 consists of 19 residues. Germline V gives CDR1 LGHDT, CDR2 YNNKEL (reference sequence). The CDR3 DNA sequence: TGTGCCAGCAGCCAACGGGGGCAGGGATCCTTTTCGTCTCACTATGGCTACACCTTC. It encodes CASSQRGQGSFSSHYGYTF.

This clonotype has ten or more counts. The J gene is TRBJ2-5, the V gene TRBV6-1; 9 positions agree with TRBD2. The CDR3 has 16 amino acids. V lost 6 bases, J lost 2 bases, and 10 bases stayed unmatched. CDR1 is MNHNS, CDR2 SASEGT, per germline. The CDR3 DNA is TGTGCCAGCAGCCCTTTACGACTAGCGGTTCAAGAGACCCAGTACTTC. Its translation: CASSPLRLAVQETQYF.

The chain uses TRBV6-2 or TRBV6-3 and TRBJ1-5; D perhaps matches TRBD1 (6 bases). CDR3 length equals 15 residues. The germline V and J ends were trimmed by 0 bases and 2 bases, with 8 bases remaining between them. Germline CDR1 is MNHEY and CDR2 is SVGEGT. CDR3 nucleotides: TGTGCCAGCAGTTACTCTCACAGGGGCAATCAGCCCCAGCATTTT. Its protein is CASSYSHRGNQPQHF.

Ten or more counts support this clonotype. This chain uses TRBV20-1 with TRBJ1-1; D remains unclear. Trimming removed 0 bases at V and 10 bases at J, with 12 bases between. CDR3 length: 12 residues. Germline values: CDR1 DFQATT, CDR2 SNEGSKA (reference sequence). CDR3 amino acids: CSARDVIEGAFF. Written as DNA, the CDR3 is TGCAGTGCTAGAGACGTAATTGAAGGAGCTTTCTTT.

The V gene is TRBV5-6, the J gene TRBJ2-3; D perhaps matches TRBD1 (5 bases). This CDR3 contains 16 residues. Trimming took 4 bases from V and 2 from J, leaving 17 bases between them. Germline V lookup: CDR1 SGHDT, CDR2 YYEEEE. CDR3 DNA: TGTGCCAGCAGCCAAGGTTACAGGAGTTTCACAGATACGCAGTATTTT. This encodes CASSQGYRSFTDTQYF.

The chain combines TRBV7-3 with TRBJ1-5; D is possibly TRBD1 (5 bases). CDR1 is SGHTA, CDR2 FQGTGA, per germline. This CDR3 has 13 residues. Trimming removed 11 bases from V and 3 bases from J, with 14 bases in between. In DNA form, the CDR3 reads TGTGCCTCGGGGCAAGGCCTCAATCAGCCCCAGCATTTT. This translates into CASGQGLNQPQHF.

V is TRBV20-1 and J is TRBJ2-1; no definite D call. This CDR3 comprises 17 residues. In germline, CDR1 is DFQATT, CDR2 SNEGSKA (reference sequence). CDR3 region: CCARVRRLRVSYNEQFF. In DNA, the CDR3 is TGCTGCGCTAGAGTCAGAAGACTCAGAGTCTCCTACAATGAGCAGTTCTTC.

This clonotype appeared a few times. This chain uses TRBV13 with TRBJ2-5; D perhaps matches TRBD2 (6 bases). From germline, CDR1 is PRHDT and CDR2 FYEKMQ (reference sequence). V was shortened by 3 bases and J by 0 bases, with 20 bases between the two germline ends. The CDR3 totals 18 residues. The CDR3: CASSFRRDHWGDQETQYF. The CDR3, as DNA: TGTGCCAGCAGCTTCAGGCGGGACCACTGGGGGGACCAAGAGACCCAGTACTTC.

The chain couples TRBV11-2 to TRBJ2-1; D is perhaps TRBD2 (5 bases). CDR1 is SGHAT, CDR2 FQNNGV, per germline. CDR3 length: 11 amino acids. Trimming stripped 4 bases from V and 13 bases from J, with 11 bases between. The CDR3 DNA reads TGTGCCAGCAGCTCCTCGGGGATTCAGTTCTTC. Its translation: CASSSSGIQFF.

The CDR3 DNA sequence: TGTGCCAGCAGCTTGACAGGGTCTAATGAAAAACTGTTTTTT. It translates to CASSLTGSNEKLFF. The chain has TRBV28 and TRBJ1-4; TRBD1 matches 7 bases. Trimming cost V 6 bases and J 3 bases; bases outside gene matches: 4. CDR1 is MDHEN, CDR2 SYDVKM, per germline. The CDR3 runs to 14 residues.